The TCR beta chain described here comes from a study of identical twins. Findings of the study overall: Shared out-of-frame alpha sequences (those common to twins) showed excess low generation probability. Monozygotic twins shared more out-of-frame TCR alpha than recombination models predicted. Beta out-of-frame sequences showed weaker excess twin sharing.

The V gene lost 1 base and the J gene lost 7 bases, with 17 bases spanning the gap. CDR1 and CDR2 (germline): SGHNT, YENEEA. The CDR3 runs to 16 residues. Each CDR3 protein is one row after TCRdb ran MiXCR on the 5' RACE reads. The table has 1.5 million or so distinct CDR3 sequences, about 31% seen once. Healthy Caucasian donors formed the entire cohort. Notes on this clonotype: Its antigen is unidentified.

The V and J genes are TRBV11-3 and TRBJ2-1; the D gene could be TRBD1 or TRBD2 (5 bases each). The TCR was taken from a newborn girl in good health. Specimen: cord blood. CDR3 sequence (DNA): TGTGCCAGCAGCTTAGGGGCCGGGGCACGGAGAAATGAGCAGTTCTTC. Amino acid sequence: CASSLGAGARRNEQFF.